Listed below are T cell receptor beta chains from one sample, sequenced in a study of cytomegalovirus exposure and HLA in healthy donors. Generated by immunoSEQ multiplex PCR, the TCRdb table keeps only in-frame clones and is missing some. The table records some 110,000 clones, roughly 73% of them present only once. Source material: PBMCs. The receptor set was obtained from a woman aged 40 to 49 in good health and CMV-seropositive. The CDR3 runs from the conserved cysteine through the conserved F or W. D genes are given only for firm matches. Some rows have no size entry. The others give once, few or many, or a class for an expanded clone.

>TRBV5-1|-|-|TRBJ2-3
CASRDGPGDTQYF
TGCGCCAGCAGAGACGGACCAGGGGATACGCAGTATTTT
>TRBV7-6|TRBD2|-|TRBJ2-4
CASSTRYRRGVENIQYF
TGTGCCAGCAGCACCCGTTACCGTCGGGGGGTAGAAAACATTCAGTACTTC
>TRBV19|TRBD1|-|TRBJ1-1
CASSMMDRNMNTEAFF
TGTGCCAGTAGTATGATGGACAGGAATATGAACACTGAAGCTTTCTTT
>TRBV11-3|TRBD2|-|TRBJ2-1
CASSLGLAGESEQFF
TGTGCCAGCAGCTTAGGACTAGCGGGAGAGTCTGAGCAGTTCTTC
>TRBV28|-|-|TRBJ1-2
CASSFGGPKRGYTF
TGTGCCAGCAGTTTTGGAGGGCCAAAGCGTGGCTACACCTTC
>TRBV7-9|TRBD2|few|TRBJ2-7
CASSFSRLAGDWEQYF
TGTGCCAGCAGCTTCTCAAGACTAGCGGGAGACTGGGAGCAGTACTTC
>TRBV2|TRBD1|-|TRBJ2-5
CATRGPGETQYF
TGTGCCACCAGGGGGCCTGGAGAGACCCAGTACTTC
>TRBV5-1|-|-|TRBJ2-1
CASGHGRSSYNEQFF
TGCGCCAGCGGCCACGGGAGAAGCTCCTACAATGAGCAGTTCTTC
>TRBV9|TRBD2|-|TRBJ2-7
CASSVEGAGGMVYEQYF
TGTGCCAGCAGCGTAGAAGGAGCGGGAGGGATGGTCTACGAGCAGTACTTC
>TRBV9|-|-|TRBJ2-7
CASSVGNTYEQYF
TGTGCCAGCAGCGTAGGAAACACCTACGAGCAGTACTTC
>TRBV19|TRBD2|-|TRBJ2-3
CASSLIPGLTTDTQYF
TGTGCCAGTAGTTTGATCCCGGGACTAACCACAGATACGCAGTATTTT
>TRBV19|TRBD2|-|TRBJ2-4
CASSIASFSGENIQYF
TGTGCCAGTAGTATAGCCTCCTTCAGCGGGGAAAACATTCAGTACTTC
>TRBV4-1|-|-|TRBJ1-3
CASSQVGGGQGNTIYF
TGCGCCAGCAGCCAAGTCGGAGGAGGGCAAGGAAACACCATATATTTT
>TRBV7-6|-|-|TRBJ2-5
CASSLRVMEGQETQYF
TGTGCCAGCAGCTTAAGGGTCATGGAGGGCCAAGAGACCCAGTACTTC
>TRBV5-1|-|-|TRBJ2-2
CASSSFISGDRDAGELFF
TGCGCCAGCAGCTCGTTTATTAGCGGGGACAGGGACGCCGGGGAGCTGTTTTTT
>TRBV18|-|-|TRBJ1-5
CASSPTTGNQPQHF
TGTGCCAGCTCACCCACAACAGGGAATCAGCCCCAGCATTTT
>TRBV4-3|TRBD2|-|TRBJ2-3
CASSPLAGGGTDTQYF
TGCGCCAGCAGCCCGTTAGCGGGGGGCGGCACAGATACGCAGTATTTT
>TRBV7-9|-|-|TRBJ2-3
CASSPATDTQYF
TGTGCCAGCAGCCCAGCGACAGATACGCAGTATTTT
>TRBV28|-|-|TRBJ2-4
CASNPRGALAKNIQYF
TGTGCCAGCAACCCCCGGGGGGCACTAGCCAAAAACATTCAGTACTTC
>TRBV5-1|-|-|TRBJ2-2
CASSELTNTGELFF
TGCGCCAGCAGCGAGCTCACGAACACCGGGGAGCTGTTTTTT
>TRBV10-3|-|-|TRBJ1-2
CAIRGDTTYGYTF
TGTGCCATCAGGGGGGACACCACCTATGGCTACACCTTC
>TRBV5-4|TRBD1|-|TRBJ1-1
CASSLRQGNTEAFF
TGTGCCAGCAGCTTGAGACAGGGGAACACTGAAGCTTTCTTT
>TRBV5-6|-|few|TRBJ2-1
CASRRGQLLPYNEQFF
TGTGCCAGCAGGCGGGGACAGCTCTTGCCCTACAATGAGCAGTTCTTC
>TRBV9|-|-|TRBJ2-3
CASSPERRRTDTQYF
TGTGCCAGCAGCCCTGAGCGCCGTCGCACAGATACGCAGTATTTT
>TRBV6-6|-|-|TRBJ1-1
CASSYPGPLSGTEAFF
TGTGCCAGCAGTTACCCAGGTCCACTCAGCGGCACTGAAGCTTTCTTT
>TRBV4-1|-|-|TRBJ2-7
CASSQELEPLGAYEQYF
TGCGCCAGCAGCCAAGAGCTGGAGCCACTTGGGGCCTACGAGCAGTACTTC
>TRBV6-5|-|few|TRBJ1-4
CASSRRQPTNEKLFF
TGTGCCAGCAGCCGAAGACAGCCAACTAATGAAAAACTGTTTTTT
>TRBV7-9|TRBD2|-|TRBJ2-1
CSSSSRLAGYNEQFF
TGTTCCAGCAGCTCCCGACTAGCGGGGTACAATGAGCAGTTCTTC